A single T cell receptor (beta chain) is shown here with its context. Its antigen is unknown. This sample is part of a study of post-analysis software for immune sequencing data. Germline V lookup: CDR1 MNHEY, CDR2 SMNVEV (reference sequence). The CDR3 extends over 18 amino acids. With 2 bases clipped from V and 4 bases from J, the junction kept 11 bases outside the gene matches. Points from the study as a whole: Elevated frequency relative to controls characterized roughly five TRBV segments in patients, TRBV5-6, TRBV5-1 and TRBV20-1 among them.

Built from TCR beta cDNA, the libraries had unique molecular identifiers in them. TCRdb called the PCR reads again in MiXCR, with one record for every CDR3 protein. The sample has roughly 700,000 distinct CDR3 sequences, about 32% seen once. This clonotype was sampled from a girl between 5 and 17 years old with multiple sclerosis. The sequenced sample consisted of blood. The rearrangement links TRBV27 to TRBJ2-3; 11 nucleotides line up with TRBD2. Here the CDR3 DNA reads TGTGCCAGCAGTTTACGGGGACTAGCGGTCTCAAAATCAGATACGCAGTATTTT. It translates to CASSLRGLAVSKSDTQYF.